A selection of T cell receptor beta chains follows, all from one sample in a study of cytomegalovirus exposure and HLA in healthy donors. TCRdb keeps only in-frame clones here, not all; method: immunoSEQ multiplex PCR. The sample holds 150,000 to 200,000 clones, approximately 84% seen once. Sequencing was performed on PBMCs. The source of these receptors is a man aged 18 to 30 in good health and CMV-seropositive. CDR3s include the opening cysteine and the closing phenylalanine or tryptophan. Fields, in order: J gene, clone size, D gene, V gene, CDR3 protein, CDR3 DNA. D genes are given only for firm matches. Rows may omit the clone size; those that give it use once, few, many or a size class.

j_call: TRBJ2-2
clone_size: .
d_call: .
v_call: TRBV7-2
cdr3_aa: CASSPRGPVPGELFF
cdr3_nt: TGTGCCAGCAGCCCCCGAGGCCCCGTCCCCGGGGAGCTGTTTTTT

j_call: TRBJ2-7
clone_size: .
d_call: TRBD1
v_call: TRBV29-1
cdr3_aa: CSVEQTGLNEQYF
cdr3_nt: TGCAGCGTTGAACAGACAGGGTTAAACGAGCAGTACTTC

j_call: TRBJ2-7
clone_size: .
d_call: .
v_call: TRBV19
cdr3_aa: CASSSFSGNSYEQYF
cdr3_nt: TGTGCCAGTAGTTCATTTAGCGGAAATTCCTACGAGCAGTACTTC

j_call: TRBJ2-1
clone_size: .
d_call: TRBD2
v_call: TRBV4-2
cdr3_aa: CASSQRVVTSGSNEQFF
cdr3_nt: TGTGCCAGCAGCCAGCGGGTAGTGACTAGCGGGAGCAATGAGCAGTTCTTC

j_call: TRBJ1-2
clone_size: .
d_call: .
v_call: TRBV30
cdr3_aa: CAWDTGGARGYTF
cdr3_nt: TGTGCCTGGGACACGGGAGGGGCCAGGGGCTACACCTTC

j_call: TRBJ1-1
clone_size: .
d_call: .
v_call: TRBV6-5
cdr3_aa: CASSRQGKITEAFF
cdr3_nt: TGTGCCAGCAGTCGGCAGGGGAAGATAACTGAAGCTTTCTTT

j_call: TRBJ2-7
clone_size: .
d_call: TRBD2
v_call: TRBV2
cdr3_aa: CASGGSPLNDEQYF
cdr3_nt: TGTGCCAGCGGCGGGAGCCCCCTAAACGACGAGCAGTACTTC

j_call: TRBJ1-2
clone_size: .
d_call: .
v_call: TRBV7-3
cdr3_aa: CASSLNGGGNYGYTF
cdr3_nt: TGTGCCAGCAGCTTAAACGGGGGGGGCAACTATGGCTACACCTTC

j_call: TRBJ2-1
clone_size: .
d_call: TRBD2
v_call: TRBV29-1
cdr3_aa: CSGGLAGGIYNEQFF
cdr3_nt: TGCAGCGGTGGACTAGCGGGAGGGATTTACAATGAGCAGTTCTTC

j_call: TRBJ1-1
clone_size: once
d_call: .
v_call: TRBV7-2
cdr3_aa: CASSLWGPGTEAFF
cdr3_nt: TGTGCCAGCAGCTTATGGGGGCCGGGCACTGAAGCTTTCTTT

j_call: TRBJ2-3
clone_size: .
d_call: TRBD2
v_call: TRBV27
cdr3_aa: CASSLSPSGVRDTQYF
cdr3_nt: TGTGCCAGCAGTTTATCGCCTAGCGGGGTTAGAGATACGCAGTATTTT

j_call: TRBJ2-5
clone_size: .
d_call: .
v_call: TRBV5-1
cdr3_aa: CASSLDPGLETQYF
cdr3_nt: TGCGCCAGCAGCTTGGATCCAGGGTTAGAGACCCAGTACTTC

j_call: TRBJ1-2
clone_size: .
d_call: .
v_call: TRBV27
cdr3_aa: CASRPGDSYYGYTF
cdr3_nt: TGTGCCAGCAGGCCGGGGGACTCTTACTATGGCTACACCTTC

j_call: TRBJ1-4
clone_size: .
d_call: TRBD1
v_call: TRBV9
cdr3_aa: CASSVGTLDRGNEKLFF
cdr3_nt: TGTGCCAGCAGCGTGGGAACTTTGGACAGGGGGAATGAAAAACTGTTTTTT

j_call: TRBJ2-6
clone_size: .
d_call: TRBD1
v_call: TRBV28
cdr3_aa: CASSTRTTGSGANVLTF
cdr3_nt: TGTGCCAGCAGTACACGAACGACAGGGTCTGGGGCCAACGTCCTGACTTTC

j_call: TRBJ2-2
clone_size: .
d_call: TRBD1
v_call: TRBV6-6
cdr3_aa: CASSYSGTAPGELFF
cdr3_nt: TGTGCCAGCAGTTACTCCGGGACAGCACCCGGGGAGCTGTTTTTT

j_call: TRBJ1-1
clone_size: .
d_call: .
v_call: TRBV7-6
cdr3_aa: CASSRTRETSDAFF
cdr3_nt: TGTGCCAGCAGCCGTACCCGGGAAACCTCGGATGCTTTCTTT

j_call: TRBJ2-5
clone_size: .
d_call: .
v_call: TRBV6-5
cdr3_aa: CASSYAGLIEETQYF
cdr3_nt: TGTGCCAGCAGTTACGCCGGTCTGATTGAAGAGACCCAGTACTTC

j_call: TRBJ2-3
clone_size: .
d_call: .
v_call: TRBV5-1
cdr3_aa: CARMLLGSSDTQYF
cdr3_nt: TGCGCCCGCATGCTTTTAGGGAGCTCGGATACGCAGTATTTT

j_call: TRBJ2-7
clone_size: .
d_call: TRBD1
v_call: TRBV19
cdr3_aa: CASSTTGELYEQYF
cdr3_nt: TGTGCCAGTAGTACGACAGGGGAGCTCTACGAGCAGTACTTC

j_call: TRBJ2-3
clone_size: .
d_call: .
v_call: TRBV6-5
cdr3_aa: CASSSPRDTAGDTQYF
cdr3_nt: TGTGCCAGCAGTTCCCCCCGCGATACGGCGGGAGATACGCAGTATTTT

j_call: TRBJ1-3
clone_size: .
d_call: TRBD1
v_call: TRBV4-1
cdr3_aa: CASSPTWWDRGILSGNTIYF
cdr3_nt: TGCGCCAGCAGCCCCACCTGGTGGGACAGGGGGATCCTCTCTGGAAACACCATATATTTT

j_call: TRBJ2-3
clone_size: .
d_call: .
v_call: TRBV28
cdr3_aa: CASSWNQGFATQYF
cdr3_nt: TGTGCCAGCAGCTGGAACCAGGGTTTCGCTACGCAGTATTTT

j_call: TRBJ1-5
clone_size: once
d_call: .
v_call: TRBV4-2
cdr3_aa: CASSQDLAEHSNQPQHF
cdr3_nt: TGTGCCAGCAGCCAAGATCTGGCGGAGCATAGCAATCAGCCCCAGCATTTT

j_call: TRBJ1-4
clone_size: .
d_call: TRBD1
v_call: TRBV6-5
cdr3_aa: CASSYSGTGVGKKLFF
cdr3_nt: TGTGCCAGCAGTTACTCAGGGACAGGGGTCGGGAAAAAACTGTTTTTT

j_call: TRBJ1-5
clone_size: few
d_call: .
v_call: TRBV29-1
cdr3_aa: CSVQGPNQPQHF
cdr3_nt: TGCAGCGTGCAGGGTCCGAATCAGCCCCAGCATTTT

j_call: TRBJ2-7
clone_size: .
d_call: TRBD1
v_call: TRBV5-1
cdr3_aa: CASSLGSGQVNYEQYF
cdr3_nt: TGCGCCAGCAGCTTGGGCTCCGGACAGGTAAACTACGAGCAGTACTTC

j_call: TRBJ2-3
clone_size: .
d_call: .
v_call: TRBV5-6
cdr3_aa: CASSSSPLGGDTQYF
cdr3_nt: TGTGCCAGCAGCTCCTCCCCCCTAGGCGGGGATACGCAGTATTTT

j_call: TRBJ1-2
clone_size: .
d_call: TRBD1
v_call: TRBV9
cdr3_aa: CASSTRQGRPQGYTF
cdr3_nt: TGTGCCAGCAGCACCCGACAGGGGCGCCCGCAAGGCTACACCTTC

j_call: TRBJ1-1
clone_size: once
d_call: .
v_call: TRBV29-1
cdr3_aa: CSVSPGKGAFF
cdr3_nt: TGCAGCGTCTCTCCGGGAAAAGGAGCTTTCTTT